The 25 T cell receptor beta chains listed next were all sequenced from one sample in a study of blood T cell repertoires in COVID-19. Measured with immunoSEQ multiplex PCR; TCRdb has only the in-frame clones, and not every one. This table holds approximately 57,000 clones, roughly 82% found once. What was sequenced was peripheral blood. The receptors stem from a woman older than 75 with acute or convalescent COVID-19.

In this sample, this clone turned up once. This chain connects TRBV29-1 to TRBJ2-7, with D maybe TRBD2 (6 bases). Germline V CDR1 and CDR2: SQVTM, ANQGSEA. The CDR3 runs 11 residues. V lost 7 bases, J lost 3 bases, and 10 bases lay in between. CDR3 sequence reads: CSAGSYYEQYF. The CDR3 DNA follows: TGCAGCGCCGGGAGCTACTACGAGCAGTACTTC.

The chain recombines TRBV15 with TRBJ1-2; D gene uncertain. This CDR3 has 14 amino acids. Trimming removed 5 bases from V and 3 bases from J, with 13 bases in between. Germline CDR1 is LNHNV and CDR2 is YYDKDF (reference sequence). The CDR3 sequence: CATSEGEAYYGYTF. CDR3 nucleotide sequence: TGTGCCACCAGCGAGGGAGAGGCCTACTATGGCTACACCTTC. Combining the CDR3 with reference TRBV15 and TRBJ1-2 gives the whole variable domain DAMVIQNPRYQVTQFGKPVTLSCSQTLNHNVMYWYQQKSSQAPKLLFHYYDKDFNNEADTPDNFQSRRPNTSFCFLDIRSPGLGDTAMYLCATSEGEAYYGYTFGSGTRLTVV.

This sequence joins TRBV27 and TRBJ2-1; D gene ambiguous. V was pared by 6 bases and J by 0 bases, with 3 bases between. In germline, CDR1 is MNHEY, CDR2 SMNVEV (reference sequence). The CDR3 is 12 amino acids. CDR3 sequence: CASSRSYNEQFF. CDR3 coding DNA: TGTGCCAGCAGCCGCTCCTACAATGAGCAGTTCTTC.

The count of this clone is one. The J gene is TRBJ2-5, the V gene TRBV5-5; perhaps TRBD2 as D (5 bases). Trimming pared 1 base from V and 5 bases from J, leaving 21 bases between. The CDR3 is made up of 17 amino acids. The germline gives CDR1 SGHKS, CDR2 YYEKEE (reference sequence). This chain's CDR3 is CASSLRLSRGLEETQYF. The CDR3 DNA is TGTGCCAGCAGCTTGCGGTTGTCTAGAGGGTTAGAGGAGACCCAGTACTTC.

The chain recombines TRBV7-8 with TRBJ2-7; 10 positions match TRBD1. The CDR3 loop spans 15 amino acids. CDR1 and CDR2 from the germline V gene are SGHVS and FQNEAQ. Germline trimming cut 8 bases from V and 4 bases from J; bases unmatched to any gene: 11. The CDR3, as DNA: TGTGCCAGCCGCTCAGAGGACAGGGGGTCTTACGAGCAGTACTTC. Amino acid sequence: CASRSEDRGSYEQYF.

The rearrangement uses TRBV3-1 (or the pseudogene TRBV3-2) and TRBJ2-5, with TRBD1 as a possible D gene (7 bases). V was pared by 7 bases and J by 2 bases, with 14 bases between. This CDR3 is built from 14 residues. Germline V lookup: CDR1 LGHDT, CDR2 YNNKEL (reference sequence). In DNA form, the CDR3 reads TGTGCCAGCACCTCCAGGGGGGTGCAAGAGACCCAGTACTTC. This translates into CASTSRGVQETQYF.

The chain combines TRBV9 with TRBJ2-3; the D gene is possibly TRBD2 (5 bases). This CDR3 region has 16 residues. Germline V lookup: CDR1 SGDLS, CDR2 YYNGEE. Deletions cut 0 bases from V and 0 bases from J, with 11 bases between. The CDR3 DNA follows: TGTGCCAGCAGCGTAGGGGTAGCGACTAGCACAGATACGCAGTATTTT. Translated, it gives CASSVGVATSTDTQYF.

The chain is built from TRBV5-1 and TRBJ2-5, with 8 nucleotides matching TRBD2. CDR1 is SGHRS, CDR2 YFSETQ, per germline. The J segment lost 1 base and the V segment lost 1 base, leaving 6 bases of the junction unmatched. The length of the CDR3 is 16 residues. CDR3: CASSLPGGGTQETQYF. The CDR3 nucleotides read TGCGCCAGCAGCTTGCCCGGGGGGGGGACCCAAGAGACCCAGTACTTC.

The chain recombines TRBV19 with TRBJ1-1, with 8 bases identical to TRBD1. Per germline, CDR1 LNHDA and CDR2 SQIVND (reference sequence). Trimming at V came to 6 bases and at J to 4 bases, leaving 4 bases not matched to a gene. The CDR3 is made up of 13 amino acids. The CDR3: CASRQDRGTEAFF. The DNA for the CDR3 is TGTGCCAGTAGGCAAGACAGGGGCACTGAAGCTTTCTTT.

This clone appeared a few times. The CDR3 coding sequence is TGCGCCAGCAGCTCCCAGCAGGGGACCGGGGAGCTGTTTTTT. It translates to CASSSQQGTGELFF. This chain connects TRBV5-1 to TRBJ2-2; D may be TRBD1 (6 bases). The CDR3 runs to 14 residues. Germline V gene data show CDR1 as SGHRS and CDR2 as YFSETQ. Trimming cost V 3 bases and J 5 bases, with 11 bases left between them.

V usage is TRBV6-5 and J usage is TRBJ2-6; D is perhaps TRBD1 (5 bases). CDR3 length: 14 amino acids. Germline assignment: CDR1 MNHEY and CDR2 SVGAGI. The germline V and J ends were trimmed by 5 bases and 1 base, with 6 bases remaining between them. This CDR3 reads CASSRQSGANVLTF. The CDR3 DNA is TGTGCCAGCAGTCGACAGTCTGGGGCCAACGTCCTGACTTTC.

V gene TRBV4-2 combines with J gene TRBJ2-3; perhaps TRBD2 as D (6 bases). The CDR3 loop spans 15 amino acids. Germline CDR1 reads LGHNA; CDR2 reads YNFKEQ. With 7 bases removed from V and 1 base from J, the gap between germline ends came to 15 bases. CDR3 amino acids: CASKLGSGRTDTQYF. The CDR3 DNA reads TGTGCCAGCAAGTTGGGTAGCGGTCGCACAGATACGCAGTATTTT.

The rearrangement uses TRBV11-2 and TRBJ2-1, with TRBD2 identical over 7 bases. After removal of 1 base from V and 3 bases from J, the junction contained 9 bases not matched to a gene. The CDR3 totals 17 residues. Germline lookup yields CDR1 SGHAT and CDR2 FQNNGV. The CDR3 DNA reads as TGTGCCAGCAGCTTAGTGAGGGGAGGGCGGTACTACAATGAGCAGTTCTTC. Protein product: CASSLVRGGRYYNEQFF.

The chain carries TRBV24-1 and TRBJ2-3; possibly TRBD2 for D (6 bases). Germline V gives CDR1 KGHDR, CDR2 SFDVKD. There are 15 residues in the CDR3. The V end was cut by 6 bases, the J end by 2 bases, with 14 bases between. CDR3 nucleotide sequence: TGTGCCACCAGTAAAACGGGAGACCCCACAGATACGCAGTATTTT. Its translation is CATSKTGDPTDTQYF.

The rearrangement uses TRBV18 and TRBJ1-3; D may be TRBD1 (6 bases). Trimming took off 2 bases at V and 2 bases at J, with 10 bases between the two ends. Germline V gene sequence: CDR1 KGHSH, CDR2 LQKENI. The CDR3 sequence is 15 residues long. The CDR3 here is CASSPGAGAGNTIYF. The CDR3 nucleotides are TGTGCCAGCTCACCAGGGGCAGGGGCTGGAAACACCATATATTTT.

With respect to this clone: Additional DNA sequences in this sample encode the identical CDR3. The chain recombines TRBV11-2 with TRBJ2-7; 11 bases line up with TRBD2. V lost 5 bases to trimming and J lost 2 bases; unmatched junction nucleotides: 2. The CDR3 has 14 amino acids. Germline lookup yields CDR1 SGHAT and CDR2 FQNNGV. CDR3 sequence (DNA): TGTGCCAGCAGCCTAGCGGGAGGTCCCTACGAGCAGTACTTC. This translates into CASSLAGGPYEQYF.

CDR3 bases: TGTGCCGTTAACCGGGACATCAATCAGCCCCAGCATTTT. It yields the protein CAVNRDINQPQHF. J is TRBJ1-5 and V is TRBV10-3, with a weak D call TRBD1 (6 bases). The length of the CDR3 is 13 residues. Germline V CDR1 and CDR2: ENHRY, SYGVKD. With 11 bases removed from V and 3 bases from J, the gap between germline ends came to 14 bases.

This chain uses TRBV3-1 (or the pseudogene TRBV3-2) with TRBJ2-7; TRBD1 is a possible D gene (6 bases). The CDR3 consists of 15 residues. V was trimmed by 5 bases and J by 0 bases, leaving 14 bases between them. Germline V gene lookup returns CDR1 LGHDT and CDR2 YNNKEL (reference sequence). DNA of the CDR3: TGTGCCAGCAGCACCACAGGGCCCAGCTCCTACGAGCAGTACTTC. Residues: CASSTTGPSSYEQYF.

The genes are TRBV7-8 and TRBJ2-5; 7 nucleotides align to TRBD2. The J segment lost 5 bases and the V segment lost 1 base, leaving 7 bases of the junction unmatched. The CDR3 has 15 amino acids. Looked up from germline, CDR1 is SGHVS and CDR2 is FQNEAQ. Written as DNA, the CDR3 is TGTGCCAGCAGCTTAGATGGGGGGGTAGGGGAGACCCAGTACTTC. It yields the protein CASSLDGGVGETQYF.

Only a few counts were recorded for this clone. This rearrangement joins TRBV7-9 to TRBJ1-2; TRBD1 is a possible D gene (6 bases). Germline V gene data show CDR1 as SEHNR and CDR2 as FQNEAQ (reference sequence). The CDR3 spans 14 residues. V dropped 1 base and J dropped 6 bases, with 12 bases sitting between them. CDR3 protein: CASSLGQAVDGYTF. CDR3 DNA: TGTGCCAGCAGCTTAGGACAGGCGGTCGATGGCTACACCTTC.

The chain couples TRBV2 to TRBJ1-2; maybe TRBD1 (6 bases). From germline, CDR1 is SNHLY and CDR2 FYNNEI. The CDR3 is 14 amino acids. Trimming pared 4 bases from V and 1 base from J, leaving 10 bases between. The CDR3 here is CASSGQAVNYGYTF. The CDR3 DNA reads as TGTGCCAGCAGTGGACAGGCCGTTAACTATGGCTACACCTTC.

This chain uses TRBV20-1 with TRBJ1-2, with D possibly matching TRBD1 (5 bases). There are 11 residues in the CDR3. Trimming removed 3 bases from V and 6 bases from J, with 8 bases in between. Germline V gene data show CDR1 as DFQATT and CDR2 as SNEGSKA (reference sequence). The CDR3 protein is CSARGRNGYTF. The CDR3, as DNA: TGCAGTGCTAGGGGGCGGAATGGCTACACCTTC.

This chain's CDR3 is CASSRLGLAGDADTQYF. The CDR3 DNA follows: TGTGCCAGTAGTAGATTGGGACTAGCGGGGGATGCAGATACGCAGTATTTT. The chain uses TRBV19 and TRBJ2-3, with 14 positions matching TRBD2. After removal of 4 bases from V and 4 bases from J, the junction contained 7 bases not matched to a gene. Germline V gives CDR1 LNHDA, CDR2 SQIVND (reference sequence). The CDR3 has 17 residues. Filled out from reference TRBV19 and TRBJ2-3, the complete variable domain reads DGGITQSPKYLFRKEGQNVTLSCEQNLNHDAMYWYRQDPGQGLRLIYYSQIVNDFQKGDIAEGYSVSREKKESFPLTVTSAQKNPTAFYLCASSRLGLAGDADTQYFGPGTRLTVL.

In this sample, this clone turned up a few times. The chain couples TRBV7-9 to TRBJ2-7; D gene uncertain. Germline lookup yields CDR1 SEHNR and CDR2 FQNEAQ (reference sequence). V lost 1 base, J lost 5 bases, and 9 bases lay in between. The CDR3 sequence is 13 residues long. This CDR3 reads CASSLVSRDEQYF. For the CDR3, the DNA is TGTGCCAGCAGCTTAGTTTCCCGTGACGAGCAGTACTTC.

The J gene is TRBJ2-5, the V gene TRBV15; 8 positions match TRBD1. V lost 5 bases to trimming and J lost 4 bases; unmatched junction nucleotides: 3. The CDR3 loop spans 13 amino acids. Germline V gives CDR1 LNHNV, CDR2 YYDKDF (reference sequence). CDR3 loop: CATSGGQGETQYF. The CDR3 bases are TGTGCCACCAGCGGCGGACAGGGAGAGACCCAGTACTTC. The full variable domain, rest sourced from reference TRBV15 and TRBJ2-5, is DAMVIQNPRYQVTQFGKPVTLSCSQTLNHNVMYWYQQKSSQAPKLLFHYYDKDFNNEADTPDNFQSRRPNTSFCFLDIRSPGLGDTAMYLCATSGGQGETQYFGPGTRLLVL.